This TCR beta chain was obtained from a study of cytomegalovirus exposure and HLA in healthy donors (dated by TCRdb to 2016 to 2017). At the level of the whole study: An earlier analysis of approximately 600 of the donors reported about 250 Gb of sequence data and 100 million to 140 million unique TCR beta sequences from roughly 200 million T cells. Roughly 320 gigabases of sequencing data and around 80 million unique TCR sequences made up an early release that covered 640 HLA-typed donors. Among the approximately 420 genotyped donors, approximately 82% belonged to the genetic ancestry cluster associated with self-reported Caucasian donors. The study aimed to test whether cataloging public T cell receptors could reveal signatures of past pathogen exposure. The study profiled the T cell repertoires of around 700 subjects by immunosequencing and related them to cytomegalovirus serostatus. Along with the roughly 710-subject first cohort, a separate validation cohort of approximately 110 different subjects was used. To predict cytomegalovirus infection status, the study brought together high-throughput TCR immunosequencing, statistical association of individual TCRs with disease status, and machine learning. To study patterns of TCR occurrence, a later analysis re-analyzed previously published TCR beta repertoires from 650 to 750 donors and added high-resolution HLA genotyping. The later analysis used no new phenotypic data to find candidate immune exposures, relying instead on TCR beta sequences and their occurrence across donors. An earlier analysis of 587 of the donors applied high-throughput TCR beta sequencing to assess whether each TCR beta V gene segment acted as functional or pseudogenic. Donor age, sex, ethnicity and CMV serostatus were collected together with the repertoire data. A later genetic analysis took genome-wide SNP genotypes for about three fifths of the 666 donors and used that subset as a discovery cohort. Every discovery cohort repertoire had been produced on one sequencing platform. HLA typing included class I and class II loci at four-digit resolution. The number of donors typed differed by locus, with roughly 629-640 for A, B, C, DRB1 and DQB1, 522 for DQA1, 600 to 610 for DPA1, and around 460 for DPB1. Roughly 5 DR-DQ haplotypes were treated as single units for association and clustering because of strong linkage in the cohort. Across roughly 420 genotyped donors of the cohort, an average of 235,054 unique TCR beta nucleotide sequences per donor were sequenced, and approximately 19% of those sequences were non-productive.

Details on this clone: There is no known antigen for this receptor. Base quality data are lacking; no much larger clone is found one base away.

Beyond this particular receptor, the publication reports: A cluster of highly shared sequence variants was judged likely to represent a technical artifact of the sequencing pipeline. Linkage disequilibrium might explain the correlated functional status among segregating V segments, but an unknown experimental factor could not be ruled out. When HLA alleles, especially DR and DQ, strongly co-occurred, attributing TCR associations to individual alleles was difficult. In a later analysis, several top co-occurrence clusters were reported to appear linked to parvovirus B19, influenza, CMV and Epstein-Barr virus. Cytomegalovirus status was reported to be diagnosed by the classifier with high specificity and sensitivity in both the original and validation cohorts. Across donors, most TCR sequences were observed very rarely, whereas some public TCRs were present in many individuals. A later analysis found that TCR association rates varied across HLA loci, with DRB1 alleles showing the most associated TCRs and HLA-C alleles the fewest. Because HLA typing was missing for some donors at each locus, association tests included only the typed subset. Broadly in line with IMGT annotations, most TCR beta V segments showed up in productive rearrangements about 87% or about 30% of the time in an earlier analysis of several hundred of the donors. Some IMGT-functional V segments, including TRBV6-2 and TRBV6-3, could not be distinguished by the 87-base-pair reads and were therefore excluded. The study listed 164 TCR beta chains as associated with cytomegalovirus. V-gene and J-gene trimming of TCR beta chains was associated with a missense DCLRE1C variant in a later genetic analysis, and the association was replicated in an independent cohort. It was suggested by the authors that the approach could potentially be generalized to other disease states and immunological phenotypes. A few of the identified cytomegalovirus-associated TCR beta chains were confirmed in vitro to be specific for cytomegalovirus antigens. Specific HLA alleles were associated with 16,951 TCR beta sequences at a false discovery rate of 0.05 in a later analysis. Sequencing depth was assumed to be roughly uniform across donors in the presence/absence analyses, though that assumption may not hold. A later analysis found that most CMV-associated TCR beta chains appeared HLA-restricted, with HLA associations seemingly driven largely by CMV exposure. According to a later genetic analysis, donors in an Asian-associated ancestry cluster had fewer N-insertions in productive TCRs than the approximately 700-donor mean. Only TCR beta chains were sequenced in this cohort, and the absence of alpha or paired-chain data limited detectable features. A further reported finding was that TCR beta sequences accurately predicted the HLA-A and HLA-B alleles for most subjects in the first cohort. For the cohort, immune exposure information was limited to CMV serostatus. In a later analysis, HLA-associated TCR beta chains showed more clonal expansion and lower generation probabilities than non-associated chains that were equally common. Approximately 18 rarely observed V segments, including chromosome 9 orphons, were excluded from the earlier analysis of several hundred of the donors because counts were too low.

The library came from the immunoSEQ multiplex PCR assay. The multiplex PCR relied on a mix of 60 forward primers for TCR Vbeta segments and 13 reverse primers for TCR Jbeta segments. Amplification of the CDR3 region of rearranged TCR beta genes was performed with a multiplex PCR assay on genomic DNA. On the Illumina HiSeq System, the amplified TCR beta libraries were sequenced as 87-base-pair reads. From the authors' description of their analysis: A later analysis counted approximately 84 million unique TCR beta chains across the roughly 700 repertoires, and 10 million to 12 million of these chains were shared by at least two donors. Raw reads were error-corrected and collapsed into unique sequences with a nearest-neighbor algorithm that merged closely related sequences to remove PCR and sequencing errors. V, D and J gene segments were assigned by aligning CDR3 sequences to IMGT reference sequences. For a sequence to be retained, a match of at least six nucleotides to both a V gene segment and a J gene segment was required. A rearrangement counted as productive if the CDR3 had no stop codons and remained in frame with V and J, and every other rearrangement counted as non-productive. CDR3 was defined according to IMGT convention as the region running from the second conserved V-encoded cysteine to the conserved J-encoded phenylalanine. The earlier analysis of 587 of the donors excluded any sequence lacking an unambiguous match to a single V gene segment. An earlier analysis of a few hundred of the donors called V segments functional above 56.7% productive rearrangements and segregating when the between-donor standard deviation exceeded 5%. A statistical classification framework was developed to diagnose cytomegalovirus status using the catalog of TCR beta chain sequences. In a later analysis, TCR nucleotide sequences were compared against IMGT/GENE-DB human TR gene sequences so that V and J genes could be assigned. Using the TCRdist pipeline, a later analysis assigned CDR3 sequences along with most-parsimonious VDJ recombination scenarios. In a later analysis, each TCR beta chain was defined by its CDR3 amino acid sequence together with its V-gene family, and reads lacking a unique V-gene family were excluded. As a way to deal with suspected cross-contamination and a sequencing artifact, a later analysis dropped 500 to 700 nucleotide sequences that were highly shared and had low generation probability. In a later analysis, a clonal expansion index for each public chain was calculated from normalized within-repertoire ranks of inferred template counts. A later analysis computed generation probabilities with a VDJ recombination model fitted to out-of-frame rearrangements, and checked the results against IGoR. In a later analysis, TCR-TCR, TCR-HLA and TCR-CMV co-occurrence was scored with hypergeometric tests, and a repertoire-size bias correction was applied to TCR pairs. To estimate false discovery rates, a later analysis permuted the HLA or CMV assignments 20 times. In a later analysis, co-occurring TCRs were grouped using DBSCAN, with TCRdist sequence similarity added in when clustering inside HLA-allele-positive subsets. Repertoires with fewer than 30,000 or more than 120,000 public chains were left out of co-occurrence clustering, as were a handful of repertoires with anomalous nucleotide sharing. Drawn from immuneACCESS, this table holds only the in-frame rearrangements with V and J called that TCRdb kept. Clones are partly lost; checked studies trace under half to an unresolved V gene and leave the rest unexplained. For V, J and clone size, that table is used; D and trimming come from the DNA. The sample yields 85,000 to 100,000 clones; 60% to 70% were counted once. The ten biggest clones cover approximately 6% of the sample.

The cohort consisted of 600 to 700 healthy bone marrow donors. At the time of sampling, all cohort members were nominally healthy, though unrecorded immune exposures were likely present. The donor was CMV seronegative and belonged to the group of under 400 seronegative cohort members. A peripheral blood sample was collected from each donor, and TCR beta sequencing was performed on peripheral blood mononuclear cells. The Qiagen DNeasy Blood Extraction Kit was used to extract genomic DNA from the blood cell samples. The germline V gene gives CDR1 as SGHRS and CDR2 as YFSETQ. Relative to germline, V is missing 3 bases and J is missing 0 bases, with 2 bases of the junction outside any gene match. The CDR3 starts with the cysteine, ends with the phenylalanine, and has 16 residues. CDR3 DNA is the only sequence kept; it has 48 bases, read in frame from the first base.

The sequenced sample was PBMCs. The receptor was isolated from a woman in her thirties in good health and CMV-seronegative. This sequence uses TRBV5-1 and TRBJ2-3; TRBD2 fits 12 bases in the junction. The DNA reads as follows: TGCGCCAGCAGCTGGGGACTAGCGGGTAGCACAGATACGCAGTATTTT. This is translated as CASSWGLAGSTDTQYF.